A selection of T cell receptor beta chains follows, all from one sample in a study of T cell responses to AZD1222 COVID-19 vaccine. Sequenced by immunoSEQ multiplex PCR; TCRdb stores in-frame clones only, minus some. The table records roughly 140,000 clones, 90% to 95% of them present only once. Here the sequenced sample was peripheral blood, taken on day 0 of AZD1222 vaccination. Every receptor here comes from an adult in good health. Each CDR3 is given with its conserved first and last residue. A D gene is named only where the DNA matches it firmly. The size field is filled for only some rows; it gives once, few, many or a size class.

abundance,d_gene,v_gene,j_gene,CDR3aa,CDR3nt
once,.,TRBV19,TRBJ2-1,CASSARDWGHEQFF,TGTGCCAGTAGTGCCCGAGACTGGGGCCATGAGCAGTTCTTC
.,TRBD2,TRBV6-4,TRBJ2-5,CASSRGTSGLQETQYF,TGTGCCAGCAGTCGAGGGACTAGCGGGCTCCAAGAGACCCAGTACTTC
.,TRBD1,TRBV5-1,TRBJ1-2,CASSFRTGGDGYTF,TGCGCCAGCAGCTTTAGGACAGGGGGCGATGGCTACACCTTC
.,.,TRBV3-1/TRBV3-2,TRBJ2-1,CASSQDLGYNEQFF,TGTGCCAGCAGCCAAGATCTAGGCTACAATGAGCAGTTCTTC
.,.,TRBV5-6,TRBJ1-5,CASSTGRANQPQHF,TGTGCCAGCAGCACCGGACGGGCGAATCAGCCCCAGCATTTT
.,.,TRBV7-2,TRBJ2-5,CASSTSFVETQYF,TGTGCCAGCAGCACCAGCTTCGTAGAGACCCAGTACTTC
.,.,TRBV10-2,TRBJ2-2,CASWAAEVTGELFF,TGCGCCAGCTGGGCCGCGGAGGTCACCGGGGAGCTGTTTTTT
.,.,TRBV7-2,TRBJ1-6,CASTSSRGESPLHF,TGTGCCAGCACCTCTAGCAGGGGAGAATCACCCCTCCACTTT
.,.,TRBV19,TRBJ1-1,CASSIGLGGTEAFF,TGTGCCAGTAGTATAGGTTTGGGTGGAACTGAAGCTTTCTTT
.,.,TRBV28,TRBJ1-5,CASSFPYQPQHF,TGTGCCAGCAGTTTCCCCTATCAGCCCCAGCATTTT
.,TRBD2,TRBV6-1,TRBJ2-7,CASSVWGSGAVSYEQYF,TGTGCCAGCAGTGTGTGGGGTAGCGGGGCCGTCTCCTACGAGCAGTACTTC
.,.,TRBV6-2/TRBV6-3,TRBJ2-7,CASSYPPRGFSYEQYF,TGTGCCAGCAGTTACCCCCCGAGGGGATTCTCCTACGAGCAGTACTTC
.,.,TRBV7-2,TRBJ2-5,CASSLFDGPPRTQYF,TGTGCCAGCAGCTTATTTGATGGGCCGCCCAGGACCCAGTACTTC
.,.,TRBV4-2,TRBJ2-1,CASSQESGTYNEQFF,TGTGCCAGCAGCCAAGAGTCGGGGACCTACAATGAGCAGTTCTTC
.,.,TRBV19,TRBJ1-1,CASSIDRTNTEAFF,TGTGCCAGTAGTATCGACAGAACGAACACTGAAGCTTTCTTT
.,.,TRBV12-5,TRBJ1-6,CASGLVPGDYNSPLHF,TGTGCTAGTGGTTTGGTACCGGGGGACTATAATTCACCCCTCCACTTT
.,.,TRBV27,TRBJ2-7,CASSLSSGAYEQYF,TGTGCCAGCAGTTTATCCTCCGGGGCCTACGAGCAGTACTTC
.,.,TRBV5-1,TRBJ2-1,CASSLESFNEQFF,TGCGCCAGCAGCCTGGAAAGTTTTAATGAGCAGTTCTTC
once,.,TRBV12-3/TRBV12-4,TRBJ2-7,CASSYLYEQYF,TGTGCCAGCAGTTACCTGTACGAGCAGTACTTC
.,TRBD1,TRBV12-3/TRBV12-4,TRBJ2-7,CASRATGEYEQYF,TGTGCCAGCAGGGCGACAGGGGAGTACGAGCAGTACTTC